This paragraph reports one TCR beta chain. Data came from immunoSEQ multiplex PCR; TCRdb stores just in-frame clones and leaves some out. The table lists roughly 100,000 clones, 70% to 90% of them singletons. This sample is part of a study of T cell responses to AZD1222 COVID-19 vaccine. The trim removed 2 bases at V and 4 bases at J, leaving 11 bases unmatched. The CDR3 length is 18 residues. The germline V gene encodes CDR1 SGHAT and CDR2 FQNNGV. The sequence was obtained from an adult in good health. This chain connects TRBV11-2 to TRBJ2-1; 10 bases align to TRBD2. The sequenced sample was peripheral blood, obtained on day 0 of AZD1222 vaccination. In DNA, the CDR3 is TGTGCCAGCAGCTTAATAGCTAGCGGGGGTGGACCTTACAATGAGCAGTTCTTC. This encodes CASSLIASGGGPYNEQFF.